Each of the 21 T cell receptor beta chains below was sequenced from the same sample in a study of cytomegalovirus exposure and HLA in healthy donors. Primers: 60 Vbeta forward and 13 Jbeta reverse. The method was immunoSEQ multiplex PCR; TCRdb's version includes in-frame clones alone and lacks a portion of them. The table records around 210,000 clones, around 83% of them present only once. The material sequenced was PBMCs. The origin of the receptors is a middle-aged woman in good health and CMV-seronegative.

The table lists this clone with a few counts. The chain couples TRBV18 to TRBJ2-1, with 12 bases that match TRBD1. The CDR3 loop spans 15 amino acids. The V gene's germline CDR1 is KGHSH and CDR2 LQKENI. V lost 2 bases to trimming and J lost 7 bases; unmatched junction nucleotides: 3. The chain's CDR3 is CASSPGTGGFNEQFF. The DNA of the CDR3 is TGTGCCAGCTCACCAGGGACAGGGGGCTTTAATGAGCAGTTCTTC.

The rearrangement links TRBV29-1 to TRBJ2-5; D perhaps matches TRBD1 (6 bases). Trimming took 2 bases from V and 4 from J, leaving 8 bases between them. This CDR3 is 12 amino acids long. CDR1 and CDR2 from the germline V gene are SQVTM and ANQGSEA. The CDR3 nucleotides are TGCAGCGTTGAATTACAGGGAGAGACCCAGTACTTC. It encodes CSVELQGETQYF.

The chain uses TRBV6-5 and TRBJ1-1; D may be TRBD1 (6 bases). Germline CDR1 reads MNHEY; CDR2 reads SVGAGI. V lost 0 bases and J lost 9, with 11 bases in between. CDR3 length equals 13 residues. The CDR3 DNA reads as TGTGCCAGCAGTTACTCGGCGGGGGCCCAAGCTTTCTTT. Its translation is CASSYSAGAQAFF.

This clone was recorded a few times. The V call is TRBV6-5, the J call TRBJ2-5, with a tentative D call TRBD2 (5 bases). This CDR3 comprises 15 residues. Germline loops: CDR1 MNHEY, CDR2 SVGAGI. The V gene lost 2 bases and the J gene lost 2 bases, with 12 bases spanning the gap. CDR3 in amino acids: CASSYGRRSQETQYF. CDR3 nucleotide sequence: TGTGCCAGCAGTTACGGGAGACGCTCTCAAGAGACCCAGTACTTC.

V usage is TRBV18 and J usage is TRBJ2-5; D is unresolved. Germline assignment: CDR1 KGHSH and CDR2 LQKENI. This CDR3 is 12 amino acids long. V was shortened by 6 bases and J by 0 bases, with 5 bases between the two germline ends. CDR3 sequence reads: CASSPYQETQYF. The DNA of the CDR3 is TGTGCCAGCTCCCCGTACCAAGAGACCCAGTACTTC. The variable domain in full, completed from reference TRBV18 and TRBJ2-5, reads NAGVMQNPRHLVRRRGQEARLRCSPMKGHSHVYWYRQLPEEGLKFMVYLQKENIIDESGMPKERFSAEFPKEGPSILRIQQVVRGDSAAYFCASSPYQETQYFGPGTRLLVL.

The chain joins TRBV29-1 to TRBJ1-2, with a tentative D call TRBD1 (6 bases). Germline V CDR1 and CDR2: SQVTM, ANQGSEA. This CDR3 contains 13 residues. Trimming took off 6 bases at V and 4 bases at J, with 15 bases between the two ends. The CDR3 region is CSVIRTASYGYTF. DNA of the CDR3: TGCAGCGTGATCCGGACAGCCTCCTATGGCTACACCTTC.

The chain has TRBV27 and TRBJ2-2; D may be TRBD1 (5 bases). Deletions cut 0 bases from V and 6 bases from J, with 14 bases between. Looked up from germline, CDR1 is MNHEY and CDR2 is SMNVEV (reference sequence). CDR3 length: 16 residues. In nucleotides, the CDR3 is TGTGCCAGCAGTTTATCGGGCAGGGTAGGGGCCGGGGAGCTGTTTTTT. This encodes CASSLSGRVGAGELFF.

This clone showed up just a few times. The V gene is TRBV29-1, the J gene TRBJ1-1; a possible D gene is TRBD1 (6 bases). Trimming took 6 bases from V and 8 from J, leaving 16 bases between them. The CDR3 covers 12 residues. Germline V gene sequence: CDR1 SQVTM, CDR2 ANQGSEA. The CDR3 reads CSVASDSPEAFF. The DNA of the CDR3 is TGCAGCGTAGCCTCGGACAGCCCAGAAGCTTTCTTT.

The rearrangement links TRBV5-1 to TRBJ2-1; the match to TRBD2 covers 11 bases. J lost 4 bases, V lost 0 bases, and 3 bases had no gene match. Per germline, CDR1 SGHRS and CDR2 YFSETQ. The CDR3 consists of 16 residues. DNA for the CDR3: TGCGCCAGCAGCTTGGATCCTAGCGGGGGGTACAATGAGCAGTTCTTC. Protein: CASSLDPSGGYNEQFF. The full variable domain, with the rest looked up from reference TRBV5-1 and TRBJ2-1, is KAGVTQTPRYLIKTRGQQVTLSCSPISGHRSVSWYQQTPGQGLQFLFEYFSETQRNKGNFPGRFSGRQFSNSRSEMNVSTLELGDSALYLCASSLDPSGGYNEQFFGPGTRLTVL.

This clone has a handful of counts. The chain uses TRBV2 and TRBJ1-5; D is undetermined. V gave up 6 bases and J gave up 7 bases, with 16 bases separating them. Germline assignment: CDR1 SNHLY and CDR2 FYNNEI. The CDR3 is made up of 14 amino acids. This CDR3 is CASRHPGSWQPQHF. The CDR3, as DNA: TGTGCCAGCAGGCATCCGGGGTCCTGGCAGCCCCAGCATTTT.

The genes are TRBV10-3 and TRBJ2-7; the D gene is possibly TRBD1 (6 bases). The CDR3 has 15 amino acids. The V gene lost 3 bases and the J gene lost 2 bases, with 14 bases spanning the gap. CDR1 and CDR2 (germline): ENHRY, SYGVKD. CDR3 region: CAISDPLAGAYEQYF. The CDR3 nucleotides are TGTGCCATCAGTGACCCCCTGGCAGGGGCCTACGAGCAGTACTTC.

The CDR3 loop is CASSQDGGTGNTIYF. In nucleotides, the CDR3 is TGCGCCAGCAGCCAAGACGGCGGGACTGGAAACACCATATATTTT. The chain carries TRBV4-1 and TRBJ1-3; no firm D call. The germline V gene has CDR1 MGHRA and CDR2 YSYEKL. Trimming removed 0 bases from V and 2 bases from J, with 8 bases in between. The length of the CDR3 is 15 residues.

This clone was seen a handful of times. The rearrangement links TRBV6-4 to TRBJ2-1, with TRBD2 as a possible D gene (5 bases). Germline loops: CDR1 MRHNA, CDR2 SNTAGT. The CDR3 covers 16 residues. Trimming pared 1 base from V and 10 bases from J, leaving 20 bases between. This CDR3 is CASSDLPGNVVSEQFF. For the CDR3, the DNA is TGTGCCAGCAGTGACTTACCCGGGAATGTGGTGAGCGAGCAGTTCTTC.

The rearrangement joins TRBV20-1 to TRBJ2-7; D uncertain. This CDR3 has 11 residues. CDR1 is DFQATT and CDR2 is SNEGSKA in the germline V gene (reference sequence). Deletions cut 4 bases from V and 3 bases from J, with 7 bases between. Here the CDR3 reads CSANRVYEQYF. The CDR3 nucleotides read TGCAGTGCTAATCGGGTCTACGAGCAGTACTTC.

CDR3 in DNA: TGTGCCAGCAGGACGGGACAGGGAATATTAGTCGGGGAGCTGTTTTTT. Its translation is CASRTGQGILVGELFF. The V gene is TRBV6-6, the J gene TRBJ2-2, with TRBD1 matching 9 bases. Per germline, CDR1 MNHNY and CDR2 SVGAGI (reference sequence). This CDR3 comprises 16 residues. V was pared by 6 bases and J by 7 bases, with 12 bases of the junction left unmatched.

V usage is TRBV5-4 and J usage is TRBJ2-3; unclear D gene. This CDR3 region has 15 residues. Germline V gives CDR1 SGHNT, CDR2 YYREEE (reference sequence). The ends were cut back, 2 bases at V and 0 bases at J, with 10 bases in the middle. The CDR3 nucleotides read TGTGCCAGCAGCTTTTCTGGCGGTAGCACAGATACGCAGTATTTT. Translated, it gives CASSFSGGSTDTQYF.

The chain is built from TRBV19 and TRBJ1-5, with TRBD1 as a possible D gene (6 bases). Germline CDR1 LNHDA, CDR2 SQIVND (reference sequence). The CDR3 sequence is 13 residues long. The V end was cut by 10 bases, the J end by 4 bases, with 14 bases between. CDR3 sequence: CATLQGWNQPQHF. The CDR3 region has the DNA TGTGCCACTCTACAGGGTTGGAATCAGCCCCAGCATTTT. The complete variable domain, with remaining parts taken from reference TRBV19 and TRBJ1-5, reads DGGITQSPKYLFRKEGQNVTLSCEQNLNHDAMYWYRQDPGQGLRLIYYSQIVNDFQKGDIAEGYSVSREKKESFPLTVTSAQKNPTAFYLCATLQGWNQPQHFGDGTRLSIL.

This clone appeared a single time. Within the sample, other DNA sequences also encode this same CDR3. V usage is TRBV2 and J usage is TRBJ1-4, with no clear D. Germline CDR1 SNHLY, CDR2 FYNNEI. V was clipped by 4 bases and J by 8 bases, with 8 bases between them. The CDR3 is made up of 12 amino acids. CDR3 sequence (DNA): TGTGCCAGCAGTGTCTTAGAAGAAAAACTGTTTTTT. The encoded protein is CASSVLEEKLFF. Drawing the rest from reference TRBV2 and TRBJ1-4, the complete variable domain is EPEVTQTPSHQVTQMGQEVILRCVPISNHLYFYWYRQILGQKVEFLVSFYNNEISEKSEIFDDQFSVERPDGSNFTLKIRSTKLEDSAMYFCASSVLEEKLFFGSGTQLSVL.

The chain is built from TRBV27 and TRBJ2-5, with D maybe TRBD2 (7 bases). The J call may be incorrect, as the DNA end agrees better with TRBJ2-7. This CDR3 has 14 amino acids. Per germline, CDR1 MNHEY and CDR2 SMNVEV (reference sequence). CDR3 coding DNA: TGTGCCAGCAGCCCAGAAGGGGGGGCTTACGAGCAGTACTTC. It is translated as CASSPEGGAYEQYF.

Remarks on this clone: A junction end diverges from the germline sequence, so it may reflect a read error. The rearrangement joins TRBV19 to TRBJ2-1; D perhaps matches TRBD2 (5 bases). Per the germline V gene, CDR1 is LNHDA and CDR2 is SQIVND (reference sequence). This CDR3 comprises 15 residues. The CDR3 loop is CASSLGGLSHNEQFF. The CDR3 DNA reads as TGTGCCAGTTCCCTCGGCGGACTCTCCCACAATGAGCAGTTCTTC.

This chain links TRBV27 with TRBJ2-1; unclear D gene. The germline V and J ends were trimmed by 5 bases and 9 bases, with 14 bases remaining between them. Germline-derived CDR1 and CDR2 are MNHEY and SMNVEV (reference sequence). CDR3 length: 13 amino acids. CDR3 nucleotides: TGTGCCAGCAGTGGTAATTTTAACGGTGAGCAGTTCTTC. Protein sequence: CASSGNFNGEQFF.